This entry lists 25 T cell receptor beta chains sequenced from one sample in a study of CD8 T cells in ankylosing spondylitis (dated by TCRdb to the late 2010s). The library was built by means of 5' RACE. TCRdb lists the instrument as Illumina HiSeq 2500. Clones were called with MiXCR by TCRdb after fastp trimmed the public reads at Q25, and only in-frame beta chains were retained. Rows matching on CDR3 protein sequence are summarized as one entry with the most common DNA and genes. The table for this sample lists about 130,000 distinct CDR3 sequences; about a tenth of them were counted only once. The ten largest account for approximately 3.4% of the sample. The sample consisted of blood, either unsorted or a sorted T cell fraction (not recorded which). These receptors all stem from a male donor with ankylosing spondylitis or in good health (not recorded which).

This clonotype is a singleton in its sample. The V and J genes are TRBV6-2 or TRBV6-3 and TRBJ2-3, with D possibly called TRBD1 or TRBD2 (5 bases each). Germline CDR1 reads MNHEY; CDR2 reads SVGEGT. Trimming left V 0 bases short and J 3 bases short, with 10 bases between. The CDR3 loop spans 15 amino acids. The CDR3 reads CASSYSGRATDTQYF. As DNA, the CDR3 is TGTGCCAGCAGTTACTCGGGACGTGCGACAGATACGCAGTATTTT.

This clonotype appeared many times. The V gene is TRBV14, the J gene TRBJ2-3; 9 bases line up with TRBD2. The CDR3 sequence is 18 residues long. Trimming removed 0 bases from V and 0 bases from J; junction bases left unmatched: 7. Germline V gene lookup returns CDR1 SGHDN and CDR2 FVKESK. Here the CDR3 reads CASSQEASGKVSTDTQYF. In DNA form, the CDR3 reads TGTGCCAGCAGCCAAGAAGCTAGCGGGAAGGTTAGCACAGATACGCAGTATTTT.

This clonotype was recorded many times. The rearrangement uses TRBV6-5 and TRBJ1-2, with TRBD1 as a possible D gene (5 bases). The CDR3 has 13 residues. Germline values: CDR1 MNHEY, CDR2 SVGAGI. The V gene lost 3 bases and the J gene lost 7 bases, with 12 bases spanning the gap. This CDR3 reads CASSYEGIGGYTF. In DNA form, the CDR3 reads TGTGCCAGCAGTTATGAGGGGATCGGTGGCTACACCTTC.

The gene calls are TRBV12-3 or TRBV12-4 and TRBJ2-7; possibly TRBD1 or TRBD2 for D (5 bases each). Between the trimmed V and J ends, which lost 6 bases and 2 bases, there was a span of 14 bases. The CDR3 has 14 amino acids. The CDR3 protein is CASRGTDHPYEQYF. Here the CDR3 DNA reads TGTGCCAGCAGGGGGACGGATCACCCCTACGAGCAGTACTTC.

This clonotype came up a few times. The V call is TRBV27, the J call TRBJ2-3, with 8 positions matching TRBD1. V was pared by 6 bases and J by 4 bases, with 15 bases of the junction left unmatched. This CDR3 has 17 amino acids. Per germline, CDR1 MNHEY and CDR2 SMNVEV (reference sequence). CDR3 sequence (DNA): TGTGCCAGCAGGGGACAGGAGGGGTTTTACACACCAGATACGCAGTATTTT. Translating gives CASRGQEGFYTPDTQYF.

At least ten counts were recorded for this clonotype. The CDR3 DNA follows: TGTGCCAGCAGTTCGAATGGGGGCCACGGGGAGCTGTTTTTT. Residues: CASSSNGGHGELFF. The chain recombines TRBV12-3 or TRBV12-4 with TRBJ2-2, with D possibly being TRBD1 (6 bases). The CDR3 covers 14 residues. The V end was cut by 4 bases, the J end by 7 bases, with 13 bases between.

V is TRBV20-1 and J is TRBJ2-1, with D possibly matching TRBD2 (5 bases). CDR3 length: 12 residues. CDR1 is DFQATT, CDR2 SNEGSKA, per germline (reference sequence). Trimming cost V 1 base and J 5 bases, with 6 bases left between them. This CDR3 is CSARGGNNEQFF. In DNA form, the CDR3 reads TGCAGTGCTAGAGGAGGGAACAATGAGCAGTTCTTC.

This clonotype was seen repeatedly, ten times or more. The chain combines TRBV18 with TRBJ1-6; a possible D gene is TRBD1 (5 bases). CDR3 size: 18 residues. The V gene's germline CDR1 is KGHSH and CDR2 LQKENI. Deletions cut 3 bases from V and 6 bases from J, with 21 bases between. The CDR3 DNA reads as TGTGCCAGCTCACCCAGACGGGTCCAGGGTTTCGCTAATTCACCCCTCCACTTT. Translated, it gives CASSPRRVQGFANSPLHF.

This clonotype was recorded at least ten times. The chain has TRBV20-1 and TRBJ2-7; no clear D. V lost 6 bases to trimming and J lost 2 bases, with 17 bases between them. The CDR3 consists of 14 residues. The germline V gene encodes CDR1 DFQATT and CDR2 SNEGSKA (reference sequence). CDR3 sequence: CSAAQAVTAYEQYF. In nucleotides, the CDR3 is TGCAGTGCCGCCCAGGCGGTTACAGCCTACGAGCAGTACTTC.

Many counts were recorded for this clonotype. This chain uses TRBV6-2 or TRBV6-3 with TRBJ1-5; D is uncertain. Trimming shortened V by 7 bases and J by 8 bases, and 15 bases separated the two germline ends. The CDR3 runs 13 residues. The germline V gene has CDR1 MNHEY and CDR2 SVGEGT. CDR3: CASTDRGIKPQHF. The CDR3 bases are TGTGCCAGCACCGACCGCGGAATCAAGCCCCAGCATTTT.

The gene calls are TRBV6-1 and TRBJ2-1; TRBD1 is a possible D gene (5 bases). Germline CDR1 MNHNS, CDR2 SASEGT. The CDR3 totals 16 residues. The V gene lost 8 bases and the J gene lost 8 bases, with 25 bases spanning the gap. The CDR3 coding sequence is TGTGCCAGCGCGCCGCATAACGTCAAAGGGGCCTATGAGCAGTTCTTC. This encodes CASAPHNVKGAYEQFF.

The genes are TRBV5-1 and TRBJ2-2; D is possibly TRBD1 or TRBD2 (5 bases each). The V and J ends lost 2 bases and 6 bases respectively, with 8 bases between them. Germline values: CDR1 SGHRS, CDR2 YFSETQ. CDR3 length: 13 residues. The CDR3 spells CASSLEGSGELFF. CDR3 nucleotide sequence: TGCGCCAGCAGCTTAGAGGGGTCCGGGGAGCTGTTTTTT.

V and J are TRBV3-1 and TRBJ2-3; D unclear. This CDR3 comprises 12 residues. Trimming shortened V by 2 bases and J by 4 bases, and 4 bases separated the two germline ends. The germline V gene encodes CDR1 LGHDT and CDR2 YNNKEL (reference sequence). CDR3 DNA: TGTGCCAGCAGCCAAATCTCAGATACGCAGTATTTT. Translating it yields CASSQISDTQYF.

In its sample, this clonotype was seen many times. The chain links TRBV27 to TRBJ1-2; D perhaps matches TRBD1 (6 bases). CDR3 size: 13 residues. The V gene's germline CDR1 is MNHEY and CDR2 SMNVEV (reference sequence). V was trimmed by 5 bases and J by 4 bases, leaving 11 bases between them. The CDR3 here is CASSPQGFYGYTF. CDR3 bases: TGTGCCAGCAGTCCGCAGGGGTTCTATGGCTACACCTTC.

This clonotype came up many times. The genes are TRBV5-1 and TRBJ2-3; 9 positions agree with TRBD2. Germline values: CDR1 SGHRS, CDR2 YFSETQ. The V segment lost 2 bases and the J segment 1 base; nucleotides outside the gene matches: 2. The CDR3 extends over 15 amino acids. The CDR3 here is CASSFGTSRTDTQYF. The CDR3 nucleotides read TGCGCCAGCAGCTTTGGGACTAGCCGCACAGATACGCAGTATTTT.

In its sample, this clonotype was seen many times. CDR3 protein: CSVRDPATDTQYF. DNA for the CDR3: TGCAGTGTCCGGGACCCCGCAACAGATACGCAGTATTTT. The V gene is TRBV20-1, the J gene TRBJ2-3; either TRBD1 or TRBD2 may fit D (5 bases each). Trimming cost V 7 bases and J 3 bases, with 14 bases left between them. Germline V gives CDR1 DFQATT, CDR2 SNEGSKA (reference sequence). This CDR3 contains 13 residues.

The chain is built from TRBV20-1 and TRBJ2-7; TRBD1 matches 9 bases. This CDR3 spans 15 amino acids. V dropped 4 bases and J dropped 1; count of bases not matched to a gene: 8. In germline, CDR1 is DFQATT, CDR2 SNEGSKA (reference sequence). Here the CDR3 reads CSAIRWGTGSYEQYF. CDR3 nucleotide sequence: TGCAGTGCTATACGGTGGGGGACAGGGTCCTACGAGCAGTACTTC.

The chain is built from TRBV20-1 and TRBJ2-5, with TRBD2 matching over 11 bases. This CDR3 contains 15 residues. V trimming: 8 bases; J trimming: 1 base; junction bases outside the gene matches: 9. Germline lookup yields CDR1 DFQATT and CDR2 SNEGSKA (reference sequence). CDR3 amino acids: CSSPPGLAVQETQYF. CDR3 nucleotides: TGCAGTTCACCCCCGGGACTAGCGGTCCAAGAGACCCAGTACTTC.

This clonotype was found many times. This sequence joins TRBV20-1 and TRBJ2-7; 9 nucleotides match TRBD1. Germline V gives CDR1 DFQATT, CDR2 SNEGSKA (reference sequence). The ends lost 6 bases at V and 9 bases at J; junction bases unmatched: 18. CDR3 length: 15 residues. This chain's CDR3 is CSAVFQGQGKDGQYF. CDR3 bases: TGCAGTGCCGTATTCCAGGGACAGGGTAAAGATGGGCAGTACTTC.

This clonotype was detected many times. This chain links TRBV28 with TRBJ2-7; D uncertain. V dropped 6 bases and J dropped 3 bases, with 18 bases sitting between them. Germline V gives CDR1 MDHEN, CDR2 SYDVKM. The CDR3 runs 15 residues. The CDR3 coding sequence is TGTGCCAGCAGAGATCTTGGCAGAAACAGCTACGAGCAGTACTTC. It encodes CASRDLGRNSYEQYF.

This clonotype was observed a handful of times. The gene calls are TRBV20-1 and TRBJ2-4, with D perhaps matching TRBD1 or TRBD2 (5 bases each). From germline, CDR1 is DFQATT and CDR2 SNEGSKA (reference sequence). The CDR3 has 14 residues. Trimming cost V 4 bases and J 0 bases, with 10 bases left between them. DNA of the CDR3: TGCAGTGCTACGGGGCGGCTAGCCAAAAACATTCAGTACTTC. It translates to CSATGRLAKNIQYF.

Ten or more counts support this clonotype. The chain uses TRBV12-3 or TRBV12-4 and TRBJ1-5; perhaps TRBD1 as D (5 bases). V shed 10 bases and J shed 3 bases, with 10 bases lying between them. This CDR3 is built from 12 residues. The CDR3 sequence is CAISGVNQPQHF. In DNA form, the CDR3 reads TGTGCCATATCGGGGGTCAATCAGCCCCAGCATTTT.

This clonotype has ten or more counts. This rearrangement joins TRBV12-3 or TRBV12-4 to TRBJ2-5; D unclear. The CDR3 is made up of 16 amino acids. V gave up 3 bases and J gave up 1 base, with 15 bases separating them. In DNA form, the CDR3 reads TGTGCCAGCAGTTTTGAGGCGAGCAGACTCCAAGAGACCCAGTACTTC. It translates to CASSFEASRLQETQYF.

This clonotype showed up many times. The chain carries TRBV29-1 and TRBJ2-7; a possible D gene is TRBD2 (6 bases). Germline CDR1 and CDR2: SQVTM and ANQGSEA. The V and J ends lost 0 bases and 2 bases respectively, with 14 bases between them. The CDR3 has 15 residues. The CDR3 region has the DNA TGCAGCGTTGAAGATCTTGGTAGCGGAGCCTACGAGCAGTACTTC. Translated: CSVEDLGSGAYEQYF.

This clonotype was counted between two and nine times. The rearrangement uses TRBV12-3 or TRBV12-4 and TRBJ1-6; 8 nucleotides line up with TRBD1. There are 14 residues in the CDR3. The ends lost 3 bases at V and 8 bases at J; junction bases unmatched: 3. DNA of the CDR3: TGTGCCAGCAGTTTCGCAGGGGGCTATTCACCCCTCCACTTT. Translating gives CASSFAGGYSPLHF.